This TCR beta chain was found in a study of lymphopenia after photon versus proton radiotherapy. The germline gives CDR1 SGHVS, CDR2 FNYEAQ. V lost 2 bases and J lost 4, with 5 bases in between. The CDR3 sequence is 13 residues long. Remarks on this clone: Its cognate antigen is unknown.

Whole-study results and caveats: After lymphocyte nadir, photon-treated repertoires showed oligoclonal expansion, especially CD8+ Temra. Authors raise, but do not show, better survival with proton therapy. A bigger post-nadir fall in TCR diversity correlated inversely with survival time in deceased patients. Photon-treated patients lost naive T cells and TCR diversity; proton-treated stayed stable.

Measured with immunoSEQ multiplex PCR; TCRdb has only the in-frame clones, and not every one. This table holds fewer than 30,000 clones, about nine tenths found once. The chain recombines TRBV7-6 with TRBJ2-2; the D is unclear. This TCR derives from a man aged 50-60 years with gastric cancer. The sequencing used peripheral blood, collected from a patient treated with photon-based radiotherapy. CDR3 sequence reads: CASSLFFTGELFF. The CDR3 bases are TGTGCCAGCAGCTTATTTTTCACCGGGGAGCTGTTTTTT.